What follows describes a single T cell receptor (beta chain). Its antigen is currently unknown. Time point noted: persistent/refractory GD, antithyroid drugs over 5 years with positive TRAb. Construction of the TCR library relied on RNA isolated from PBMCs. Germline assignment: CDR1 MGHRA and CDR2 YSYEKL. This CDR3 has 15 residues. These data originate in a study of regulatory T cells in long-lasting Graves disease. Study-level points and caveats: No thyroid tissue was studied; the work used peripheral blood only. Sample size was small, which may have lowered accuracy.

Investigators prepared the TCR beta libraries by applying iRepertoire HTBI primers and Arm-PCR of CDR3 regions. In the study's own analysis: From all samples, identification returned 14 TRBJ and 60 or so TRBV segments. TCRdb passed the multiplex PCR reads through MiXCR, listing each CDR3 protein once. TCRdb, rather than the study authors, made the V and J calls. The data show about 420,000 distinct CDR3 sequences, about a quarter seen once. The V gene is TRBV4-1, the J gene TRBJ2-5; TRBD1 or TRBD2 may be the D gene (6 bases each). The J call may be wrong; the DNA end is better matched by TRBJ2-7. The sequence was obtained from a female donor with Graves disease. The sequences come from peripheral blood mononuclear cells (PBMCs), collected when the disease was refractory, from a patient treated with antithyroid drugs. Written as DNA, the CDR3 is TGCGCCAGCAGCCAATGGAGGGGGACCCCCTACGAGCAGTACTTC. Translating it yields CASSQWRGTPYEQYF.